The following is a TCR beta chain sequence with its context. As yet, its antigen is unknown. Germline V lookup: CDR1 SGDLS, CDR2 YYNGEE. CDR3 size: 13 residues. V was shortened by 4 bases and J by 3 bases, with 11 bases between the two germline ends. Assay: immunoSEQ multiplex PCR; the TCRdb copy retains only in-frame clones and omits some. This sample has about 82,000 clones, with 70% to 90% found just once. Only patients with spare fresh-frozen tumor and over two years of follow-up were included. Before vaccination, two weeks after the third vaccination, and at progression, PBMC were collected. This entry belongs to a study of glioma-infiltrating T cells after dendritic cell vaccination. Study in general: Three intradermal dendritic cell vaccine injections were given every two weeks.

Whole-study results and caveats: Only a small number of patients had complete blood and tumor samples.

The TCR comes from a human donor with glioblastoma. Here the sequenced sample was blood, taken before dendritic cell vaccination. The V call is TRBV9, the J call TRBJ2-7; maybe TRBD1 (6 bases). The CDR3 DNA sequence: TGTGCCAGCAGCATGGGACATAGCTACGAGCAGTACTTC. The encoded protein is CASSMGHSYEQYF.